Each of the 10 T cell receptor beta chains below was sequenced from the same sample in a study of cytomegalovirus exposure and HLA in healthy donors. Data came from immunoSEQ multiplex PCR; TCRdb stores just in-frame clones and leaves some out. The data hold about 180,000 clones, with around nine tenths observed a single time. Sequencing input: PBMCs. The receptors originated from a young woman in good health and CMV-seronegative.

With respect to this clone: This sample includes further DNA sequences coding for the same CDR3. The chain carries TRBV5-1 and TRBJ1-2; weak D call: TRBD1 (6 bases). Between the trimmed V and J ends, which lost 0 bases and 7 bases, there was a span of 7 bases. The CDR3 totals 12 residues. Germline CDR1 reads SGHRS; CDR2 reads YFSETQ. Written as DNA, the CDR3 is TGCGCCAGCAGCTTGGAAGGGGGTGGCTACACCTTC. Translating it yields CASSLEGGGYTF.

The chain combines TRBV19 with TRBJ1-2; D possibly corresponds to TRBD1 (6 bases). The V end was cut by 5 bases, the J end by 2 bases, with 15 bases between. The CDR3 contains 15 residues. Germline V lookup: CDR1 LNHDA, CDR2 SQIVND (reference sequence). This chain's CDR3 is CASSETGTPNYGYTF. The CDR3 DNA sequence: TGTGCCAGTAGTGAAACAGGGACACCCAACTATGGCTACACCTTC.

This sequence joins TRBV5-1 and TRBJ2-5, with 8 positions matching TRBD1. The ends lost 4 bases at V and 2 bases at J; junction bases unmatched: 7. The CDR3 totals 15 residues. From germline, CDR1 is SGHRS and CDR2 YFSETQ. CDR3 residues: CASSHGTGGQETQYF. The CDR3 DNA reads TGCGCCAGCAGCCACGGGACAGGCGGGCAAGAGACCCAGTACTTC.

The rearrangement uses TRBV6-1 and TRBJ1-2; a weak D match, TRBD1 (5 bases). This CDR3 contains 14 residues. Germline CDR1 and CDR2: MNHNS and SASEGT. V lost 2 bases and J 4 bases, leaving 11 bases between the germline ends. In nucleotides, the CDR3 is TGTGCCAGCAGTGAAATGGGGCCTTCCTATGGCTACACCTTC. It yields the protein CASSEMGPSYGYTF.

The V and J genes are TRBV6-6 and TRBJ2-5, with D possibly TRBD2 on 6 matching bases. This CDR3 comprises 16 residues. From germline, CDR1 is MNHNY and CDR2 SVGAGI (reference sequence). The germline V and J ends were trimmed by 4 bases and 2 bases, with 17 bases remaining between them. CDR3 in amino acids: CASSFATSTLQETQYF. For the CDR3, the DNA is TGTGCCAGCAGTTTCGCGACTAGTACCCTACAAGAGACCCAGTACTTC.

The rearrangement uses TRBV5-4 and TRBJ1-6; 9 bases map to TRBD1. This CDR3 is 16 amino acids long. Per germline, CDR1 SGHNT and CDR2 YYREEE (reference sequence). The J segment lost 3 bases and the V segment lost 3 bases, leaving 4 bases of the junction unmatched. The CDR3 sequence: CASSSPGQGYNSPLHF. The CDR3 DNA follows: TGTGCCAGCAGCTCCCCGGGACAGGGCTATAATTCACCCCTCCACTTT.

DNA for the CDR3: TGTGCCATCAGTGAGTACGTGGCCGAGCAGTACTTC. Encoded protein: CAISEYVAEQYF. This sequence joins TRBV10-3 and TRBJ2-7; D not certain. This CDR3 spans 12 amino acids. Between the trimmed V and J ends, which lost 1 base and 6 bases, there was a span of 7 bases. CDR1 and CDR2 (germline): ENHRY, SYGVKD.

This clone was picked up one time. This chain links TRBV6-5 with TRBJ2-7; D unresolved. V was pared by 0 bases and J by 2 bases, with 8 bases between. Germline V CDR1 and CDR2: MNHEY, SVGAGI. There are 14 residues in the CDR3. The CDR3 nucleotides read TGTGCCAGCAGTTACTCGAGAGTAGCCTACGAGCAGTACTTC. This gives the protein CASSYSRVAYEQYF.

Details on this clone: At one end the junction does not follow the germline gene, possibly because of a read error. V gene TRBV19 combines with J gene TRBJ1-2, with TRBD1 identical over 7 bases. CDR1 is LNHDA and CDR2 is SQIVND in the germline V gene (reference sequence). The CDR3 consists of 12 residues. Here the CDR3 reads CASSIGRGQPLF. The CDR3 DNA reads TGTGCCAGTTCCATCGGAAGGGGACAGCCCCTCTTC.

V usage is TRBV7-8 and J usage is TRBJ1-3; possibly TRBD1 for D (5 bases). Trimming left V 2 bases short and J 0 bases short, with 14 bases between. CDR1 is SGHVS, CDR2 FQNEAQ, per germline. This CDR3 has 17 amino acids. The CDR3 DNA reads as TGTGCCAGCAGCTTATTGGGACTGCAGTTCTCTGGAAACACCATATATTTT. This encodes CASSLLGLQFSGNTIYF.